This is a list of T cell receptor beta chains from one sample in a study of graft-versus-host responses after intestinal transplantation. The method was immunoSEQ multiplex PCR; TCRdb's version includes in-frame clones alone and lacks a portion of them. The sample gives about 2,200 clones, about 37% of which show up once; roughly a third is in the top ten. The sequencing used alloreactive CD8+ T cells from a mixed lymphocyte reaction culture, collected before transplantation. These receptors were taken from a human patient who was an organ donor for intestinal transplantation. CDR3s include the opening cysteine and the closing phenylalanine or tryptophan. A D gene is named only where the DNA matches it firmly. A row's size may be missing; if present it is once, few, many or a size class.

clone_size: NA
j_call: TRBJ2-7
d_call: NA
v_call: TRBV7-2
cdr3_nt: TGTGCCAGCAGCCCGTCCTACGAGCAGTACTTC
cdr3_aa: CASSPSYEQYF

clone_size: NA
j_call: TRBJ2-3
d_call: NA
v_call: TRBV2
cdr3_nt: TGTGCCAGCAGCCGGTCGGAAGGAGTAGATACGCAGTATTTT
cdr3_aa: CASSRSEGVDTQYF

clone_size: few
j_call: TRBJ2-3
d_call: TRBD1
v_call: TRBV6-1
cdr3_nt: TGTGCCAGCAGTGAAGCGCTTTATCGGGACAGGGACACAGATACGCAGTATTTT
cdr3_aa: CASSEALYRDRDTDTQYF

clone_size: NA
j_call: TRBJ2-6
d_call: NA
v_call: TRBV1
cdr3_nt: TGCACCAGCAGCAGTAGGCGTTGTGCACAAAGTCGGGCCAACGTCCTGACTTTC
cdr3_aa: CTSSSRRCAQSRANVLTF

clone_size: NA
j_call: TRBJ2-3
d_call: NA
v_call: TRBV7-3
cdr3_nt: TGTGCCAGCAGCCAGACCGGGGGAGTTTCTGCGCAGTATTTT
cdr3_aa: CASSQTGGVSAQYF

clone_size: NA
j_call: TRBJ2-7
d_call: NA
v_call: TRBV6-6
cdr3_nt: TGTGCCAGCAGTTACGGAGGTCACCTCTACGAGCAGTACTTC
cdr3_aa: CASSYGGHLYEQYF

clone_size: NA
j_call: TRBJ2-7
d_call: NA
v_call: TRBV27
cdr3_nt: TGTGCCAGCAGTTTAAATATCCAGGGTTGGGGCGAGCAGTACTTC
cdr3_aa: CASSLNIQGWGEQYF

clone_size: NA
j_call: TRBJ1-1
d_call: TRBD1
v_call: TRBV9
cdr3_nt: TGTGCCAGCAGCGTAGGGGGCGGCAGGGGGTTGATCACTGAAGCTTTCTTT
cdr3_aa: CASSVGGGRGLITEAFF

clone_size: NA
j_call: TRBJ2-1
d_call: TRBD2
v_call: TRBV4-3
cdr3_nt: TGCGCCAGCAGCCAAGTAGCGGGGAAATACAATGAGCAGTTCTTC
cdr3_aa: CASSQVAGKYNEQFF

clone_size: NA
j_call: TRBJ1-6
d_call: NA
v_call: TRBV7-9
cdr3_nt: TGTGCCAGCAGTACGACAGATAACTATAATTCACCCCTCCACTTT
cdr3_aa: CASSTTDNYNSPLHF

clone_size: large
j_call: TRBJ1-1
d_call: NA
v_call: TRBV7-2
cdr3_nt: TGTGCCAGCAGCCCCATCGGCGGGGGCGCGACGAATACTGAAGCTTTCTTT
cdr3_aa: CASSPIGGGATNTEAFF

clone_size: NA
j_call: TRBJ2-5
d_call: NA
v_call: TRBV5-4
cdr3_nt: TGTGCCAGCAGCTATCAAGAGACCCAGTACTTC
cdr3_aa: CASSYQETQYF

clone_size: few
j_call: TRBJ1-2
d_call: NA
v_call: TRBV28
cdr3_nt: TGTGCCAGCAGTTTAGGGGGGGACTCTAACTATGGCTACACCTTC
cdr3_aa: CASSLGGDSNYGYTF

clone_size: few
j_call: TRBJ2-1
d_call: NA
v_call: TRBV14
cdr3_nt: TGTGCCAGCAGCCAAGTTGGACTCTACAATGAGCAGTTCTTC
cdr3_aa: CASSQVGLYNEQFF

clone_size: few
j_call: TRBJ1-1
d_call: NA
v_call: TRBV2
cdr3_nt: TGTGCCAGCACCCACAACCCTGGGGCGGGAGCTTTCTTT
cdr3_aa: CASTHNPGAGAFF

clone_size: NA
j_call: TRBJ2-5
d_call: NA
v_call: TRBV6-6
cdr3_nt: TGTGCCAGCAGTTTACAGGGTAAAGAGACCCAGTACTTC
cdr3_aa: CASSLQGKETQYF

clone_size: NA
j_call: TRBJ2-2
d_call: NA
v_call: TRBV9
cdr3_nt: TGTGCCAGCAGCGAGAGGTCTTACACCGGGGAGCTGTTTTTT
cdr3_aa: CASSERSYTGELFF

clone_size: NA
j_call: TRBJ2-7
d_call: NA
v_call: TRBV6-9
cdr3_nt: TGTGCCAGCACCACGGGTAACTCCTACGAGCAGTACTTC
cdr3_aa: CASTTGNSYEQYF

clone_size: NA
j_call: TRBJ1-2
d_call: NA
v_call: TRBV28
cdr3_nt: TGTGCCAGCAGTTTACCACAAGGACTCCCCTATGGCTACACCTTC
cdr3_aa: CASSLPQGLPYGYTF

clone_size: NA
j_call: TRBJ1-5
d_call: NA
v_call: TRBV4-1
cdr3_nt: TGCGCCAGCAGCCCTCAGGGTACGGGTCAGCCCCAGCATTTT
cdr3_aa: CASSPQGTGQPQHF

clone_size: NA
j_call: TRBJ2-3
d_call: NA
v_call: TRBV30
cdr3_nt: TGTGCCTGGGGAGATTCCTGGGCAGATACGCAGTATTTT
cdr3_aa: CAWGDSWADTQYF

clone_size: medium-sized
j_call: TRBJ2-5
d_call: NA
v_call: TRBV4-1
cdr3_nt: TGCGCCAGCAGCCAAGTCGTGGCCCAAGAGACCCAGTACTTC
cdr3_aa: CASSQVVAQETQYF

clone_size: NA
j_call: TRBJ1-2
d_call: NA
v_call: TRBV29-1
cdr3_nt: TGCAGCGTCCTAAGGGCCGTAGCTAACTATGGCTACACCTTC
cdr3_aa: CSVLRAVANYGYTF

clone_size: medium-sized
j_call: TRBJ1-1
d_call: NA
v_call: TRBV10-2
cdr3_nt: TGCGCCAGCAGTGTCGAGGGGAACACTGAAGCTTTCTTT
cdr3_aa: CASSVEGNTEAFF